This T cell receptor (beta chain) was found in a study of cytomegalovirus exposure and HLA in healthy donors. The PCR used 60 Vbeta and 13 Jbeta primers. Repertoires were generated with immunoSEQ multiplex PCR, while TCRdb's copy carries only in-frame clones and drops some. The table gives about 20,000 clones; the top ten clones make up roughly 22% of it. Overall study results and limits: Immune exposure was documented only through CMV serostatus. What a later analysis reportedly showed was that an Asian-associated ancestry cluster had fewer N-insertions than the roughly 700-donor mean. Among the most significant clusters, several appeared linked to common viral pathogens in a later analysis.

As to this clone: Its antigen is unknown.

The specimen sequenced was PBMCs. This receptor was taken from a man in his 60s in good health and CMV-seropositive.

The DNA of the CDR3 is TGTGCCAGCAGCATGACTAGTCGCACAGATACGCAGTATTTT. It translates to CASSMTSRTDTQYF. The chain recombines TRBV5-5 with TRBJ2-3; a possible D gene is TRBD2 (6 bases). CDR1 is SGHKS and CDR2 is YYEKEE in the germline V gene (reference sequence). This CDR3 spans 14 amino acids. The V and J ends lost 4 bases and 1 base respectively, with 10 bases between them.